These 9 T cell receptor beta chains came from one sample sequenced in a study of T cell clones after liver transplantation. The table came from immunoSEQ multiplex PCR; TCRdb's copy has only in-frame clones and leaves some out. The sample consists of approximately 18,000 clones, around 81% of them appearing once. The source material was CD8+ T cells from blood, sampled about 50 months after liver transplant. Receptor source: a human patient who received a liver transplant. The graft donor may have given rise to some T cells.

This chain connects TRBV9 to TRBJ2-2; 10 bases fit TRBD2. Germline loops: CDR1 SGDLS, CDR2 YYNGEE. The CDR3 length is 18 residues. The ends lost 3 bases at V and 1 base at J; junction bases unmatched: 9. The CDR3 coding sequence is TGTGCCAGCAGCGCCACCATGAGGACTAGCGGGAACACCGGGGAGCTGTTTTTT. It yields the protein CASSATMRTSGNTGELFF. The full variable domain, its missing parts supplied by reference TRBV9 and TRBJ2-2, is DSGVTQTPKHLITATGQRVTLRCSPRSGDLSVYWYQQSLDQGLQFLIQYYNGEERAKGNILERFSAQQFPDLHSELNLSSLELGDSALYFCASSATMRTSGNTGELFFGEGSRLTVL.

This chain links TRBV4-1 with TRBJ2-3, with TRBD2 matching over 8 bases. Germline V lookup: CDR1 MGHRA, CDR2 YSYEKL. Germline trimming cut 2 bases from V and 1 base from J; bases unmatched to any gene: 5. The CDR3 is made up of 16 amino acids. The CDR3 is CASSQTSGGGTDTQYF. The CDR3 coding sequence is TGCGCCAGCAGCCAAACCAGCGGGGGAGGCACAGATACGCAGTATTTT.

This chain uses TRBV4-1 with TRBJ2-7; possibly TRBD2 for D (7 bases). Germline values: CDR1 MGHRA, CDR2 YSYEKL. V was pared by 5 bases and J by 2 bases, with 16 bases between. The CDR3 runs to 15 residues. CDR3 nucleotide sequence: TGCGCCAGCAGCTCCCTGGCGGGGGCGGCCTACGAGCAGTACTTC. Translating it yields CASSSLAGAAYEQYF.

The chain combines TRBV27 with TRBJ2-1, with D unclear. Per the germline V gene, CDR1 is MNHEY and CDR2 is SMNVEV (reference sequence). V lost 4 bases to trimming and J lost 0 bases, with 4 bases between them. This CDR3 region has 13 residues. The CDR3 loop reads CASSSSSYNEQFF. As DNA, the CDR3 is TGTGCCAGCAGTTCGAGCTCCTACAATGAGCAGTTCTTC.

The chain has TRBV6-6 and TRBJ1-2; D unclear. Trimming removed 6 bases at V and 0 bases at J, with 11 bases between. Germline V CDR1 and CDR2: MNHNY, SVGAGI (reference sequence). CDR3 size: 14 residues. The CDR3 nucleotides are TGTGCCAGCAGCGGGCTAGGGTCTAACTATGGCTACACCTTC. This codes for CASSGLGSNYGYTF.

This clone showed up just a few times. The chain's CDR3 is CASRPGQGWNQPQHF. The CDR3 nucleotides read TGTGCCAGCAGGCCAGGACAGGGTTGGAATCAGCCCCAGCATTTT. The chain is built from TRBV6-6 and TRBJ1-5; 8 bases align to TRBD1. V gave up 6 bases and J gave up 4 bases; unmatched junction bases: 8. CDR3 size: 15 residues. Per the germline V gene, CDR1 is MNHNY and CDR2 is SVGAGI (reference sequence).

This chain's CDR3 is CASTEGQRDRYEQYF. The DNA of the CDR3 is TGTGCCAGCACTGAGGGGCAAAGGGACCGCTACGAGCAGTACTTC. The rearrangement joins TRBV6-6 to TRBJ2-7; possibly TRBD1 or TRBD2 for D (5 bases each). This CDR3 has 15 amino acids. V was clipped by 7 bases and J by 3 bases, with 19 bases between them. Germline V gives CDR1 MNHNY, CDR2 SVGAGI (reference sequence).

This chain links TRBV6-5 with TRBJ2-7; tentative D call: TRBD1 (8 bases). Trimming removed 2 bases from V and 5 bases from J, with 16 bases in between. Germline assignment: CDR1 MNHEY and CDR2 SVGAGI. There are 15 residues in the CDR3. In DNA, the CDR3 is TGTGCCAGCAGTTACGGGGAGGGACAGGCCCACGAGCAGTACTTC. This encodes CASSYGEGQAHEQYF.

The V and J genes are TRBV27 and TRBJ1-1; perhaps TRBD1 as D (5 bases). CDR3 size: 13 residues. V lost 5 bases and J lost 1, with 8 bases in between. Germline V gene data show CDR1 as MNHEY and CDR2 as SMNVEV (reference sequence). CDR3 protein: CASSQTENTEAFF. The CDR3 DNA reads TGTGCCAGCAGTCAGACAGAGAACACTGAAGCTTTCTTT.